The rows below give T cell receptor beta chains drawn from one sample of a study of beta chain features in type 1 diabetes. Sequenced by immunoSEQ multiplex PCR; TCRdb stores in-frame clones only, minus some. Here the sample spans more than 95,000 clones, around 15% being singletons. Specimen: central memory CD4+ T cells from blood. These receptors all come from a man younger than 35 with type 1 diabetes. CDR3s include the opening cysteine and the closing phenylalanine or tryptophan. D genes are given only for firm matches. Part of the rows lack a size; the others show once, few, many or a class for expanded clones.

V	D	size	J	DNA	CDR3
TRBV2	TRBD2	.	TRBJ2-1	TGTGCCAGCACCCAGCGGGAGGGTTGGGATGAGCAGTTCTTC	CASTQREGWDEQFF
TRBV30	.	.	TRBJ1-1	TGTGCCTGGAGAGGCATGAACACTGAAGCTTTCTTT	CAWRGMNTEAFF
TRBV20-1	.	few	TRBJ2-3	TGCAGTGCGGGGGTATCGGATACGCAGTATTTT	CSAGVSDTQYF
TRBV5-4	TRBD2	.	TRBJ2-1	TGTGCCAGCAGCTTGAGATTCGCGGGGGGGCCAACCCCAAATGAGCAGTTCTTC	CASSLRFAGGPTPNEQFF
TRBV25-1	.	.	TRBJ2-5	TGTGCCAGCAGTGATAGTCTGGGCAGGAGAGAAGAGACCCAGTACTTC	CASSDSLGRREETQYF
TRBV2	TRBD1	.	TRBJ2-7	TGTGCCAGCGCCGAGGACAGGAGCTCCTACGAGCAGTACTTC	CASAEDRSSYEQYF
TRBV4-1	.	many	TRBJ2-3	TGCGCCAGCAGCGTTCCTGGGAGTATCTCGCAGTATTTT	CASSVPGSISQYF
TRBV4-2	TRBD2	.	TRBJ2-3	TGTGCCAGCAGACCAGCGGGGGGGCACCCAGATACGCAGTATTTT	CASRPAGGHPDTQYF
TRBV14	.	.	TRBJ2-7	TGTGCCAGCAGCCAGTCTTTGACAGCCTACGAGCAGTACTTC	CASSQSLTAYEQYF
TRBV5-1	TRBD2	.	TRBJ2-7	TGCGCCAGCAGCTTGAGCGGGAGTTACTACGAGCAGTACTTC	CASSLSGSYYEQYF
TRBV28	.	medium-sized	TRBJ2-7	TGTGCCAGCAGCCGAGCTACCTACGAGCAGTACTTC	CASSRATYEQYF
TRBV28	TRBD1	.	TRBJ1-2	TGTGCCAGCAGTTCGGGACAGATTAGTGGCTACACCTTC	CASSSGQISGYTF
TRBV11-2	.	.	TRBJ2-5	TGTGCCAGCAGCTTAGTTTTAGGGAAAGGGAAAGAGACCCAGTACTTC	CASSLVLGKGKETQYF
TRBV30	.	many	TRBJ2-3	TGTGCCTGGAGTTACTCAGATACGCAGTATTTT	CAWSYSDTQYF
TRBV7-7	.	.	TRBJ2-3	TGTGCTAGCAGCTCCGGTTCGGGGTACCCAGATACGCAGTATTTT	CASSSGSGYPDTQYF
TRBV14	.	.	TRBJ2-7	TGTGCCAGCAGCCAAGAGGCCCACGAGCAGTACTTC	CASSQEAHEQYF
TRBV28	.	.	TRBJ1-2	TGTGCCAGCAGCCAGGGTAACTATGGCTACACCTTC	CASSQGNYGYTF
TRBV27	.	.	TRBJ2-1	TGTGCCAGCAGTATCCCCTCGGGGTACAATGAGCAGTTCTTC	CASSIPSGYNEQFF
TRBV27	.	.	TRBJ1-1	TGTGCCAGCAGCCCGTTCTCAGGGTCAGGTTCTGAGGAAGCTTTCTTT	CASSPFSGSGSEEAFF
TRBV10-3	.	.	TRBJ2-7	TGTGCCATCAGTGATGGGGTAAAGGCCCGCGAGCAGTACTTC	CAISDGVKAREQYF